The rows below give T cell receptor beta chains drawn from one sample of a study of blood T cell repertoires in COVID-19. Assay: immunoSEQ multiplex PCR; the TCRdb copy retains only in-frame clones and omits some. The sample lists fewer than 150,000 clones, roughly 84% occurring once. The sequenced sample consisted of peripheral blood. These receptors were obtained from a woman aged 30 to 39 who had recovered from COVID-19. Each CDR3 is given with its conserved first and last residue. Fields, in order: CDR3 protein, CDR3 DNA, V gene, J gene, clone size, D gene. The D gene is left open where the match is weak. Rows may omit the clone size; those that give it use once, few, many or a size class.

CASSRGQVLNPSYEQYF	TGTGCCAGTAGTAGGGGACAGGTCCTAAACCCATCCTACGAGCAGTACTTC	TRBV19	TRBJ2-7	NA	TRBD1
CASSNLDSTYYGYTF	TGTGCCAGCAGCAATTTGGACAGCACTTACTATGGCTACACCTTC	TRBV5-6	TRBJ1-2	NA	NA
CASTLAQVYYGYTF	TGTGCCAGCACACTTGCCCAAGTATACTATGGCTACACCTTC	TRBV5-6	TRBJ1-2	NA	NA
CASSTGGAPTAFF	TGTGCCAGCTCAACGGGGGGGGCGCCGACCGCTTTCTTT	TRBV18	TRBJ1-1	NA	NA
CASSFHIDRTRSGNTIYF	TGTGCCAGCAGCTTCCATATCGACAGGACTCGATCTGGAAACACCATATATTTT	TRBV11-2	TRBJ1-3	once	NA
CASSYSTGLGDGYTF	TGTGCCAGCAGCTACTCGACGGGACTGGGGGATGGCTACACCTTC	TRBV6-5	TRBJ1-2	once	NA
CAWVQGTEAFF	TGTGCCTGGGTTCAGGGCACTGAAGCTTTCTTT	TRBV30	TRBJ1-1	NA	NA
CASSLIGQATKNIQYF	TGTGCCAGCAGTTTAATAGGACAAGCCACCAAAAACATTCAGTACTTC	TRBV28	TRBJ2-4	few	NA
CASGSRADGAEAFF	TGTGCCAGCGGATCTCGGGCCGACGGGGCTGAAGCTTTCTTT	TRBV27	TRBJ1-1	few	NA
CASSRQYSGNTIYF	TGTGCCAGCAGCAGACAGTACTCTGGAAACACCATATATTTT	TRBV9	TRBJ1-3	NA	NA
CASSQGGGGPRETQYF	TGTGCCAGCAGCCAAGGAGGGGGCGGTCCGCGGGAGACCCAGTACTTC	TRBV16	TRBJ2-5	NA	NA
CATCWAHGQGKNTEAFF	TGTGCCACCTGTTGGGCACATGGACAGGGAAAGAACACTGAAGCTTTCTTT	TRBV15	TRBJ1-1	NA	TRBD1
CASITTGNQPQHF	TGTGCCAGCATTACGACAGGGAATCAGCCCCAGCATTTT	TRBV6-5	TRBJ1-5	NA	TRBD1
CASSLLGGDTGELFF	TGTGCCAGCAGCTTGCTAGGGGGAGACACCGGGGAGCTGTTTTTT	TRBV5-6	TRBJ2-2	once	NA
CASSLQENTEAFF	TGCGCCAGCAGTCTACAGGAGAACACTGAAGCTTTCTTT	TRBV10-1	TRBJ1-1	NA	NA
CASSQDAGLNQETQYF	TGTGCCAGCAGCCAAGATGCGGGACTGAACCAAGAGACCCAGTACTTC	TRBV14	TRBJ2-5	NA	NA
CASSTTSGGAIETQYF	TGTGCTAGCAGTACGACTAGCGGGGGGGCTATAGAGACCCAGTACTTC	TRBV7-7	TRBJ2-5	NA	TRBD2
CASSAGQSNQPQHF	TGTGCCAGCAGCGCCGGACAGAGCAATCAGCCCCAGCATTTT	TRBV2	TRBJ1-5	once	NA
CASSAGTENYSPLHF	TGTGCCAGCAGCGCGGGGACAGAGAATTATTCACCCCTCCACTTT	TRBV5-4	TRBJ1-6	NA	TRBD1
CASGLRGALSYTF	TGTGCCAGCGGTCTCAGGGGGGCCTTAAGCTACACCTTC	TRBV6-5	TRBJ1-2	NA	TRBD1
CASGSYLDTQYF	TGTGCTAGTGGTTCCTACCTCGATACGCAGTATTTT	TRBV12-5	TRBJ2-3	NA	NA
CASSLSPSRGLAGGNEQFF	TGCGCCAGCAGCTTGTCCCCTTCCCGGGGACTAGCGGGGGGCAATGAGCAGTTCTTC	TRBV5-1	TRBJ2-1	NA	TRBD2
CASSRRLAGATGELFF	TGTGCCAGTAGCCGGAGACTAGCGGGAGCCACCGGGGAGCTGTTTTTT	TRBV19	TRBJ2-2	NA	TRBD2
CASSDEPRFRYGYTF	TGTGCCAGCAGCGATGAGCCGCGATTCCGCTATGGCTACACCTTC	TRBV5-5	TRBJ1-2	NA	NA
CASSTAGSGGTSSLAKNIQYF	TGTGCCAGTAGTACCGCCGGTAGTGGGGGGACTAGCAGTTTAGCCAAAAACATTCAGTACTTC	TRBV19	TRBJ2-4	NA	TRBD2
CASSQVQFPVDGYTF	TGTGCCAGCAGCCAAGTGCAGTTCCCCGTTGATGGCTACACCTTC	TRBV3-1/TRBV3-2	TRBJ1-2	NA	NA
CASEGGGSYEQYF	TGTGCCAGCGAAGGGGGGGGATCCTACGAGCAGTACTTC	TRBV3-1/TRBV3-2	TRBJ2-7	NA	NA
CASSTPYIFGQGAEKSYNEQFF	TGTGCCAGCAGCACCCCTTATATTTTCGGTCAGGGGGCTGAGAAATCCTACAATGAGCAGTTCTTC	TRBV7-9	TRBJ2-1	NA	TRBD1
CASSEADSHPTGELFF	TGTGCCAGCAGTGAAGCGGACAGTCACCCTACCGGGGAGCTGTTTTTT	TRBV6-1	TRBJ2-2	NA	NA
CASSFGLAGTRGF	TGTGCCAGCAGTTTTGGGCTAGCGGGAACGAGGGGGTTC	TRBV12-3/TRBV12-4	TRBJ2-7	once	TRBD2
CASSQDILNTGELFF	TGCGCCAGCAGCCAAGATATACTAAACACCGGGGAGCTGTTTTTT	TRBV4-1	TRBJ2-2	NA	NA
CASSFTGISNQPQHF	TGCGCCAGCAGTTTTACAGGGATTAGCAATCAGCCCCAGCATTTT	TRBV23-1	TRBJ1-5	NA	NA
CASSQEEGGNYNEQFF	TGCGCCAGCAGCCAAGAGGAGGGTGGGAATTACAATGAGCAGTTCTTC	TRBV4-1	TRBJ2-1	NA	NA